Sequencing of this T cell receptor (beta chain) was carried out in a study of T cells in Graves' hyperthyroidism and ophthalmopathy (dated by TCRdb to 2018 to 2020). A note on the overall study: To identify distinguishing TCR V-J signatures, a discovery cohort of some 99 patients was used, comprising 40 to 45 with Graves' ophthalmopathy and 57 with stable Graves' hyperthyroidism. Prospective prediction of ophthalmopathy was tested in an independent validation cohort consisting of some 20 hyperthyroidism patients and more than 15 patients who later progressed to ophthalmopathy. The paper describes TCR Vbeta CDR3 sequencing of more than 120 peripheral blood samples, made up of about 41 ophthalmopathy patients, some 76 hyperthyroidism patients and about 17 progressor patients. The 100 discovery patients were divided at random into training and test sets in a 7:3 ratio. Thyroid tissue and blood T-cell repertoires from about 6 Graves' hyperthyroidism patients were also compared in the study. After blood sampling, hyperthyroidism patients were treated with methimazole at a starting dose of 30 mg daily, and ophthalmopathy patients were treated with high-dose intravenous methylprednisolone. Broad study findings and their caveats: No statistical method was used to fix the sample size in advance, and group allocation was not hidden from the investigators. Most expanded thyroid clonotypes (frequency above 0.001) were also found in blood, which suggests that blood repertoires may mirror thyroid immune responses. During validation, the model predicted progression to ophthalmopathy a median of roughly 7.1 months ahead of onset, with around 65% sensitivity and 72.22% specificity. A model built on a 13 V-J signature distinguished ophthalmopathy from stable hyperthyroidism, reaching around 87% sensitivity and around 81% specificity in cross-validation and 80%/75% in testing.

This clonotype was detected ten times or more. The antigen this receptor binds is unknown. Base qualities are not at hand, and no much larger clone is one base apart. From the cysteine up to the phenylalanine, the CDR3 has a length of 13 residues. Only the CDR3 region is kept as DNA, spanning 39 bases read in frame from base 1. V and J are trimmed by 2 bases and 14 bases, and the gene matches miss 4 bases of the junction. In the germline V gene, CDR1 corresponds to MGHRA and CDR2 to YSYEKL. The TCR beta CDR3 regions were amplified from RNA transcripts. The TCR CDR3 was subjected to a first round of RT-PCR using the HTBI primer set and the Qiagen OneStep RT-PCR kit. The libraries were constructed in a second round of multiplex PCR and then size-selected and purified. The libraries were sequenced on an Illumina HiSeq2000 using paired-end 100 bp reads. In the source study's methods: SOAPnuke was used to process the raw data, removing reads that contained adapters or uncalled bases, had a mean Phred below 15, or lacked an exact match to the constant primer or identifier. High-quality paired reads were merged using COPE v1.2.5, and each unique nucleotide sequence was defined as a clonotype. MiTCR v1.1 was used to align the clonotypes against IMGT TRBV, TRBD and TRBJ reference segments. The analysis was restricted to V-J combinations with a frequency above 0.0001, which together covered 99.2% of the repertoires. A TCS score was defined as the ratio between F50 (clonal expansion) and ExV (chaos), using BLOSUM62-based TCRdist between CDR3 peptides within each V-J. Welch's t-statistics and random forest reduced fewer than 550 V-J features to 10 to 15, which were used in a naive Bayes classifier (R e1071). The Morisita-Horn index was used to measure how similar the thyroid and blood repertoires were. TCRdb reanalyzed the raw reads on its own, using fastp at Q25 for trimming and MiXCR for clone calling, and kept in-frame beta chains. All rows with the same CDR3 protein become a single entry with the most common DNA and genes. The authors' filters were not applied to this entry. The sample table lists 500,000 to 600,000 distinct CDR3 sequences, more than 45% of them with a count of one. 15% to 20% of the sample rests with the top ten.

Exclusion was applied to patients with uncontrolled infections, other autoimmune diseases, pregnancy or lactation. Diagnoses were based on clinical symptoms, serum thyroxine and TRAb, thyroid ultrasound and orbital computed tomography. Trizol reagent was used to extract total RNA, and RNA quality was then checked on an Agilent 2100 Bioanalyzer. The sample comprised peripheral blood or thyroid tissue (not recorded which). The chain is assembled from TRBV4-1 and TRBJ1-6, and 9 bases in between align with TRBD1. The origin of this receptor is an adult woman with Graves' disease, either hyperthyroidism or ophthalmopathy (not recorded which). The nucleotide sequence is TGCGCCAGCAGCCAACGACAGGGGGACACCCTCCACTTT. This is translated as CASSQRQGDTLHF.